Following are 12 T cell receptor beta chains from one sample sequenced in a study of blood T cell repertoires in COVID-19. The repertoire was sequenced with immunoSEQ multiplex PCR; TCRdb's copy has only in-frame clones and lacks some. The sample carries some 250,000 clones, around 86% recorded once. The sequenced sample was peripheral blood. Receptors originate from an older woman with active or convalescent COVID-19.

This sequence joins TRBV10-3 and TRBJ2-7, with 12 nucleotides matching TRBD2. J gave up 4 bases and V 2 bases, and 6 bases lay outside the gene matches. This CDR3 is 16 amino acids long. CDR1 ENHRY and CDR2 SYGVKD come from the germline V gene. CDR3 coding DNA: TGTGCCATCAGTGAGCGGCTAGCGGGGGGGACTTACGAGCAGTACTTC. Amino acid sequence: CAISERLAGGTYEQYF.

This clone has a single count. This chain joins TRBV29-1 and TRBJ2-4; weak D call: TRBD1 (6 bases). Germline CDR1 SQVTM, CDR2 ANQGSEA. Trimming cost V 2 bases and J 8 bases, with 10 bases left between them. This CDR3 is built from 12 residues. The CDR3 region is CSVETGTDIQYF. CDR3 DNA: TGCAGCGTTGAAACAGGGACGGACATTCAGTACTTC. Together with reference TRBV29-1 and TRBJ2-4, the CDR3 gives the full variable domain: SAVISQKPSRDICQRGTSLTIQCQVDSQVTMMFWYRQQPGQSLTLIATANQGSEATYESGFVIDKFPISRPNLTFSTLTVSNMSPEDSSIYLCSVETGTDIQYFGAGTRLSVL.

This clone was counted between two and nine times. This chain uses TRBV19 with TRBJ1-5; 7 bases agree with TRBD1. With V trimmed by 6 bases and J by 1 base, 3 bases remained unmatched. In germline, CDR1 is LNHDA, CDR2 SQIVND (reference sequence). The CDR3 has 14 residues. In nucleotides, the CDR3 is TGTGCCAGTAGAGGGACAGAGAGCAATCAGCCCCAGCATTTT. Protein: CASRGTESNQPQHF.

The chain is built from TRBV7-2 and TRBJ2-1, with D perhaps matching TRBD2 (6 bases). The germline V gene encodes CDR1 SGHTA and CDR2 FQGNSA. The CDR3 consists of 12 residues. Trimming removed 5 bases at V and 14 bases at J, with 16 bases between. Here the CDR3 reads CASSPTPGGKFF. The CDR3 DNA reads TGTGCCAGCAGCCCCACCCCTGGAGGGAAGTTCTTC.

This CDR3 reads CASSPQGGNTGELFF. The CDR3 DNA reads TGTGCCAGCAGCCCGCAGGGGGGAAACACCGGGGAGCTGTTTTTT. V gene TRBV5-4 combines with J gene TRBJ2-2, with D perhaps matching TRBD1 (7 bases). CDR3 length: 15 residues. Germline V lookup: CDR1 SGHNT, CDR2 YYREEE (reference sequence). Trimming removed 4 bases at V and 2 bases at J, with 12 bases between.

This chain uses TRBV5-6 with TRBJ1-2; maybe TRBD1 (6 bases). CDR1 and CDR2 (germline): SGHDT, YYEEEE. This CDR3 contains 14 residues. V was cut by 6 bases and J by 2 bases, with 14 bases left in between. As DNA, the CDR3 is TGTGCCAGCACCTACCAGGGGATAAACTATGGCTACACCTTC. Translating it yields CASTYQGINYGYTF.

The CDR3 nucleotides read TGTGCCAGCAACCTCCCGGACAGGGTAAACTACGAGCAGTACTTC. Translated: CASNLPDRVNYEQYF. The V call is TRBV7-2, the J call TRBJ2-7; 8 nucleotides agree with TRBD1. Germline lookup yields CDR1 SGHTA and CDR2 FQGNSA. Unmatched junction bases numbered 11, after V lost 7 bases and J lost 3 bases. CDR3 length: 15 residues.

This chain links TRBV3-1 (or the pseudogene TRBV3-2) with TRBJ1-1; D ambiguous. Trimming cost V 1 base and J 1 base, with 7 bases left between them. Germline V gives CDR1 LGHDT, CDR2 YNNKEL (reference sequence). The CDR3 is made up of 14 amino acids. CDR3 nucleotides: TGTGCCAGCAGCCAAGGACATCCGAACACTGAAGCTTTCTTT. This sequence encodes CASSQGHPNTEAFF.

The chain recombines TRBV25-1 with TRBJ2-3; D uncertain. Trimming pared 6 bases from V and 2 bases from J, leaving 9 bases between. The length of the CDR3 is 13 residues. Germline V gives CDR1 MGHDK, CDR2 SYGVNS. CDR3 in amino acids: CASSTPNTDTQYF. CDR3 nucleotides: TGTGCCAGCAGCACTCCTAACACAGATACGCAGTATTTT. The whole variable domain, filled in from reference TRBV25-1 and TRBJ2-3, reads EADIYQTPRYLVIGTGKKITLECSQTMGHDKMYWYQQDPGMELHLIHYSYGVNSTEKGDLSSESTVSRIRTEHFPLTLESARPSHTSQYLCASSTPNTDTQYFGPGTRLTVL.

The chain is built from TRBV7-9 and TRBJ2-5, with D maybe TRBD2 (5 bases). V shed 4 bases and J shed 5 bases, with 14 bases lying between them. The CDR3 has 14 amino acids. Germline V gene lookup returns CDR1 SEHNR and CDR2 FQNEAQ (reference sequence). CDR3 sequence: CASSSRRRGETQYF. The CDR3 DNA is TGTGCCAGCAGCTCCAGGAGGCGAGGGGAGACCCAGTACTTC.

The chain uses TRBV11-3 and TRBJ2-1; TRBD2 aligns across 10 bases. The CDR3 loop spans 13 amino acids. V shed 4 bases and J 13 bases; nucleotides not matched to a gene: 7. Germline lookup yields CDR1 SGHNT and CDR2 YENEEA. The CDR3 sequence: CASSSASGGIQFF. DNA for the CDR3: TGTGCCAGCAGCTCAGCTAGCGGGGGCATTCAGTTCTTC. Based on the CDR3 plus reference TRBV11-3 and TRBJ2-1, the full variable domain is EAGVVQSPRYKIIEKKQPVAFWCNPISGHNTLYWYLQNLGQGPELLIRYENEEAVDDSQLPKDRFSAERLKGVDSTLKIQPAELGDSAVYLCASSSASGGIQFFGPGTRLTVL.

The CDR3 sequence: CASSFQRGGLDNEQFF. The CDR3 region has the DNA TGTGCCAGCAGTTTCCAGCGGGGGGGCTTGGACAATGAGCAGTTCTTC. This chain links TRBV6-5 with TRBJ2-1, with 10 positions matching TRBD2. V lost 4 bases and J lost 5; bases outside the gene matches: 8. Germline V CDR1 and CDR2: MNHEY, SVGAGI. The CDR3 covers 16 residues.